This TCR beta chain is drawn from a study of Graves' ophthalmopathy and Graves' hyperthyroidism. TCR beta CDR3 amplification used RNA transcripts. HTBI primers were employed in first-round RT-PCR, then a second-round multiplex PCR followed. Each CDR3 protein gets one entry after TCRdb re-called the multiplex PCR reads with MiXCR. The table records hundreds of thousands of distinct CDR3 sequences, about a fifth of them present only once. The receptor comes from a woman aged 18-29 years with stable Graves' hyperthyroidism. Some clones in this sample may be carry-over from other donors' samples. Sequencing used peripheral blood.

The DNA for the CDR3 is TGCGCCAGCAGCTCCGGCCCCCAGGGTGCAGAGACCCAGTACTTC. Protein: CASSSGPQGAETQYF. This sequence joins TRBV5-1 and TRBJ2-5, with TRBD1 as a possible D gene (5 bases). Trimming removed 3 bases from V and 4 bases from J, with 16 bases in between. CDR1 and CDR2 from the germline V gene are SGHRS and YFSETQ. This CDR3 spans 15 amino acids.